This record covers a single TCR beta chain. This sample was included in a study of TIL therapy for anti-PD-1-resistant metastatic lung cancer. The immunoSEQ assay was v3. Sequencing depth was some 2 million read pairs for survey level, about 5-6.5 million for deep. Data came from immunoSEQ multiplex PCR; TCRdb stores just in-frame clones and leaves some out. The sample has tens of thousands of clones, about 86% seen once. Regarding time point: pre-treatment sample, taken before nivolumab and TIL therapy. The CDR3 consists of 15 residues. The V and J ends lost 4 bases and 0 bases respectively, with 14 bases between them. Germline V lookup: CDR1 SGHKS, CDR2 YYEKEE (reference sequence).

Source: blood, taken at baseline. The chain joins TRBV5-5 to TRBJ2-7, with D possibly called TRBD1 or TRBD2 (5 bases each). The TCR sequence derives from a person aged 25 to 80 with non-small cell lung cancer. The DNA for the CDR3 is TGTGCCAGCAGCCGGGACGCAGCTAACTCCTACGAGCAGTACTTC. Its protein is CASSRDAANSYEQYF.